The present T cell receptor (beta chain) was sequenced within a study of shared T cell receptors in the human thymus. CDR3 size: 16 residues. The J segment lost 5 bases and the V segment lost 2 bases, leaving 8 bases of the junction unmatched. Generated by immunoSEQ multiplex PCR, the TCRdb table keeps only in-frame clones and is missing some. This sample has hundreds of thousands of clones, with more than 75% found just once. In addition, the sample was reused for a study of human thymus T cells. In that study: Among the donors, all were healthy Finnish infants having corrective surgery for congenital heart defects. Corrective heart surgery yielded resections, and these provided the thymus tissue. Related work found strong thymic repertoire overlap between unrelated individuals.

The sequence derives from a boy younger than two with a congenital heart defect. Sequenced material: thymocytes. V usage is TRBV6-7 and J usage is TRBJ2-1; TRBD2 aligns across 8 bases. TRBV6-7 is labeled an ORF, and its function is uncertain. The CDR3 reads CASSYLPAGGHNEQFF. The CDR3 DNA is TGTGCCAGCAGTTACCTCCCCGCGGGGGGACACAATGAGCAGTTCTTC.